The 27 T cell receptor beta chains below come from one sample, sequenced in a study of cytomegalovirus exposure and HLA in healthy donors. In the PCR, 60 Vbeta and 13 Jbeta primers were used. The assay was immunoSEQ multiplex PCR, and TCRdb's table has in-frame clones only and misses some. In the table there are nearly 200,000 clones, over 70% of which are singletons. The sample consisted of PBMCs. All receptors derive from a man aged 25-40 years in good health and CMV-seronegative.

V and J are TRBV29-1 and TRBJ2-7, with a weak D call TRBD2 (6 bases). Germline V CDR1 and CDR2: SQVTM, ANQGSEA. V lost 3 bases to trimming and J lost 6 bases, with 24 bases between them. CDR3 length: 16 amino acids. CDR3 loop: CSVDGRDPGRPGEQYF. In DNA, the CDR3 is TGCAGCGTTGACGGGCGGGACCCCGGGCGGCCGGGCGAGCAGTACTTC.

The V gene is TRBV30, the J gene TRBJ2-5; 7 nucleotides line up with TRBD1. Losses at the gene ends were 2 bases for V and 4 bases for J; bases not matched to a gene: 10. The CDR3 runs to 15 residues. Germline-derived CDR1 and CDR2 are GTSNPN and SVGIG (reference sequence). The CDR3 reads CAWSWMQGVAETQYF. CDR3 DNA sequence: TGTGCCTGGAGTTGGATGCAGGGGGTCGCAGAGACCCAGTACTTC.

The chain has TRBV25-1 and TRBJ1-5; 8 bases map to TRBD1. Germline-derived CDR1 and CDR2 are MGHDK and SYGVNS. The CDR3 runs 14 residues. V was clipped by 5 bases and J by 5 bases; unmatched bases: 5. As DNA, the CDR3 is TGTGCCAGCAGTCGGACAGGGCTACATCAGCCCCAGCATTTT. Encoded protein: CASSRTGLHQPQHF.

The chain joins TRBV30 to TRBJ1-1, with D uncertain. Per the germline V gene, CDR1 is GTSNPN and CDR2 is SVGIG (reference sequence). The CDR3 has 13 residues. V was cut by 3 bases and J by 1 base, with 9 bases left in between. CDR3 in amino acids: CAWSRTANTEAFF. In nucleotides, the CDR3 is TGTGCCTGGAGCCGAACAGCGAACACTGAAGCTTTCTTT.

This clone came up a few times. The genes are TRBV30 and TRBJ2-2; D is unresolved. Germline V CDR1 and CDR2: GTSNPN, SVGIG (reference sequence). CDR3 length: 14 amino acids. The V end was cut by 3 bases, the J end by 7 bases, with 15 bases between. The CDR3, as DNA: TGTGCCTGGAGGAACGGAGCCACAAGCGGGGAGCTGTTTTTT. Translating gives CAWRNGATSGELFF.

In its sample, this clone was seen once. The chain is built from TRBV4-1 and TRBJ1-2, with 11 bases matching TRBD1. CDR1 is MGHRA, CDR2 YSYEKL, per germline. The length of the CDR3 is 16 residues. Germline trimming cut 4 bases from V and 7 bases from J; bases unmatched to any gene: 11. The CDR3: CASSLIVTGQGGGYTF. CDR3 bases: TGCGCCAGCAGCCTAATCGTAACGGGACAGGGGGGTGGCTACACCTTC.

This clone was detected only once. The gene calls are TRBV4-2 and TRBJ1-1, with 9 nucleotides matching TRBD1. Per germline, CDR1 LGHNA and CDR2 YNFKEQ. After removal of 4 bases from V and 3 bases from J, the junction contained 9 bases not matched to a gene. This CDR3 spans 16 amino acids. CDR3 region: CASSRRAGQGHTEAFF. The CDR3, as DNA: TGTGCCAGCAGCCGGCGGGCCGGACAGGGGCACACTGAAGCTTTCTTT.

This clone was counted between two and nine times. The V and J genes are TRBV10-1 and TRBJ1-6, with unresolved D. This CDR3 has 15 amino acids. Germline assignment: CDR1 WNHNN and CDR2 SYGVQD (reference sequence). V shed 0 bases and J shed 8 bases, with 11 bases lying between them. The chain's CDR3 is CASSESGVQDSPLHF. The CDR3 DNA reads TGCGCCAGCAGTGAGTCCGGGGTCCAGGATTCACCCCTCCACTTT.

The chain carries TRBV11-2 and TRBJ1-5, with D unresolved. Trimming pared 1 base from V and 6 bases from J, leaving 7 bases between. This CDR3 contains 13 residues. CDR1 and CDR2 from the germline V gene are SGHAT and FQNNGV. DNA of the CDR3: TGTGCCAGCAGCTTAGCGCTAGGTCAGCCCCAGCATTTT. This codes for CASSLALGQPQHF.

In its sample, this clone was seen once. The chain couples TRBV7-9 to TRBJ2-7, with 12 positions matching TRBD1. CDR3 size: 15 residues. Germline V gene data show CDR1 as SEHNR and CDR2 as FQNEAQ (reference sequence). Trimming took 0 bases from V and 7 from J; bases not matched to a gene: 4. The CDR3 DNA is TGTGCCAGCAGCTTAGCGCGGGACAGGGGGCGTGAGCAGTACTTC. It is translated as CASSLARDRGREQYF.

This clone was recorded once. The chain uses TRBV2 and TRBJ2-7; TRBD2 matches 7 bases. The ends lost 5 bases at V and 6 bases at J; junction bases unmatched: 1. CDR1 is SNHLY and CDR2 is FYNNEI in the germline V gene. The CDR3 is made up of 11 amino acids. The CDR3 coding sequence is TGTGCCAGCAGTTCTAGCGGCGAGCAGTACTTC. Amino acids: CASSSSGEQYF.

The chain links TRBV6-1 to TRBJ1-2, with unresolved D. This CDR3 contains 14 residues. V was cut by 0 bases and J by 3 bases, with 8 bases left in between. In germline, CDR1 is MNHNS, CDR2 SASEGT. CDR3 sequence: CASSEAPRDYGYTF. In DNA, the CDR3 is TGTGCCAGCAGTGAAGCCCCTCGGGACTATGGCTACACCTTC.

Here the CDR3 DNA reads TGTGCCAGCAGTGCCACGAAACGGGACAGGGGGATCCATAGCAATCAGCCCCAGCATTTT. Protein: CASSATKRDRGIHSNQPQHF. The chain carries TRBV6-4 and TRBJ1-5; TRBD1 matches 11 bases. Germline V gene data show CDR1 as MRHNA and CDR2 as SNTAGT. J gave up 0 bases and V 4 bases, and 14 bases lay outside the gene matches. The CDR3 is 20 amino acids.

This clone was seen more than once but under ten times. The rearrangement uses TRBV19 and TRBJ1-5; D gene unclear. Germline V lookup: CDR1 LNHDA, CDR2 SQIVND (reference sequence). Trimming removed 3 bases at V and 4 bases at J, with 13 bases between. This CDR3 comprises 15 residues. The DNA of the CDR3 is TGTGCCAGTAGTATCACGCTACGCCCTAATCAGCCCCAGCATTTT. It translates to CASSITLRPNQPQHF.

The rearrangement links TRBV28 to TRBJ1-2, with 8 bases identical to TRBD1. V lost 11 bases, J lost 9 bases, and 17 bases stayed unmatched. This CDR3 comprises 14 residues. Per the germline V gene, CDR1 is MDHEN and CDR2 is SYDVKM. The CDR3 coding sequence is TGTGCCCTACAGGGGGGGGCCCGTGGAGGACGCTACACCTTC. Its translation: CALQGGARGGRYTF.

This clone occurred once. A read error may produce the germline difference seen at one junction end. The rearrangement uses TRBV18 and TRBJ2-6; 7 bases are shared with TRBD1. The CDR3 is 15 residues long. The germline V gene has CDR1 KGHSH and CDR2 LQKENI. CDR3 region: CASSPKLAGGNVLTF. The DNA of the CDR3 is TGTGCCAGCTCACCAAAGTTGGCAGGGGGCAACGTCCTGACTTTC.

This sequence joins TRBV6-5 and TRBJ1-2, with D maybe TRBD1 (6 bases). Germline CDR1 reads MNHEY; CDR2 reads SVGAGI. Between the trimmed V and J ends, which lost 5 bases and 4 bases, there was a span of 14 bases. There are 14 residues in the CDR3. CDR3 region: CASSTTGLGYGYTF. Here the CDR3 DNA reads TGTGCCAGCAGTACAACAGGGTTGGGCTATGGCTACACCTTC.

This clone has just one count. The chain is built from TRBV15 and TRBJ2-3; D is possibly TRBD2 (5 bases). V was trimmed by 1 base and J by 3 bases, leaving 8 bases between them. Germline lookup yields CDR1 LNHNV and CDR2 YYDKDF (reference sequence). The CDR3 contains 14 residues. DNA of the CDR3: TGTGCCACCAGCAGAGTTTCGGGAACAGATACGCAGTATTTT. Translation gives CATSRVSGTDTQYF.

This chain uses TRBV25-1 with TRBJ2-7; 9 bases are shared with TRBD1. Germline-derived CDR1 and CDR2 are MGHDK and SYGVNS. After removal of 3 bases from V and 3 bases from J, the junction contained 6 bases not matched to a gene. This CDR3 is 15 amino acids long. The CDR3, as DNA: TGTGCCAGCAGTGACGGACAGGGGTTTTTCTACGAGCAGTACTTC. This codes for CASSDGQGFFYEQYF.

This clone has just one count. The V call is TRBV19, the J call TRBJ1-5, with D possibly TRBD1 on 6 matching bases. CDR3 length: 17 residues. Germline V gene data show CDR1 as LNHDA and CDR2 as SQIVND (reference sequence). V gave up 1 base and J gave up 6 bases, with 19 bases separating them. The DNA of the CDR3 is TGTGCCAGTAGTATAGTTACAGGGTTTCGAGGTTCTCAGCCCCAGCATTTT. Protein sequence: CASSIVTGFRGSQPQHF. Full variable domain (remainder filled in from reference TRBV19 and TRBJ1-5): DGGITQSPKYLFRKEGQNVTLSCEQNLNHDAMYWYRQDPGQGLRLIYYSQIVNDFQKGDIAEGYSVSREKKESFPLTVTSAQKNPTAFYLCASSIVTGFRGSQPQHFGDGTRLSIL.

This chain links TRBV4-2 with TRBJ1-1, with D possibly TRBD1 on 5 matching bases. The length of the CDR3 is 15 residues. The germline V and J ends were trimmed by 1 base and 6 bases, with 15 bases remaining between them. CDR1 is LGHNA and CDR2 is YNFKEQ in the germline V gene. The CDR3 sequence: CASSQGGTRVAEAFF. The DNA for the CDR3 is TGTGCCAGCAGCCAAGGCGGGACGAGGGTGGCTGAAGCTTTCTTT.

In regard to this clone: One end of the junction is discordant with germline, which a read error may explain. The chain has TRBV7-9 and TRBJ2-7; 7 bases match TRBD2. CDR3 size: 15 residues. Per the germline V gene, CDR1 is SEHNR and CDR2 is FQNEAQ (reference sequence). The CDR3 region is CSSSPGSGISYEQYF. CDR3 nucleotides: TGTTCCAGCAGCCCTGGAAGCGGGATCTCCTACGAGCAGTACTTC.

CDR3 nucleotides: TGCGCCAGCAGCTTCGGGCAGGGGACAAACATTCAGTACTTC. Its translation is CASSFGQGTNIQYF. The chain links TRBV5-1 to TRBJ2-4, with TRBD1 as a possible D gene (6 bases). Trimming cost V 2 bases and J 6 bases, with 12 bases left between them. CDR1 and CDR2 from the germline V gene are SGHRS and YFSETQ. CDR3 length equals 14 residues.

This clone has a handful of counts. The CDR3 spells CASSYPWLAGGKETQYF. The CDR3 region has the DNA TGTGCCAGCAGTTACCCATGGCTAGCGGGGGGGAAGGAGACCCAGTACTTC. This sequence joins TRBV28 and TRBJ2-5; TRBD2 aligns across 12 bases. The germline gives CDR1 MDHEN, CDR2 SYDVKM. The CDR3 loop spans 17 amino acids. V was clipped by 4 bases and J by 5 bases; unmatched bases: 11.

This clone was picked up a small number of times. A junction end diverges from the germline sequence, so it may reflect a read error. The V and J genes are TRBV7-9 and TRBJ1-4; D gene uncertain. The CDR3 spans 14 residues. In germline, CDR1 is SEHNR, CDR2 FQNEAQ (reference sequence). The CDR3 sequence: CSSSVAGLNEKLFF. The CDR3 nucleotides are TGTTCCAGCAGCGTCGCCGGGTTAAATGAAAAACTGTTTTTT.

The rearrangement joins TRBV5-4 to TRBJ2-7, with TRBD1 identical over 7 bases. The CDR3 is made up of 13 amino acids. Germline trimming cut 4 bases from V and 7 bases from J; bases unmatched to any gene: 8. Germline V lookup: CDR1 SGHNT, CDR2 YYREEE (reference sequence). This CDR3 reads CASSQDRFWEQYF. The CDR3 DNA is TGTGCCAGCAGCCAGGACAGGTTTTGGGAGCAGTACTTC. The full variable domain, its missing parts supplied by reference TRBV5-4 and TRBJ2-7, is ETGVTQSPTHLIKTRGQQVTLRCSSQSGHNTVSWYQQALGQGPQFIFQYYREEENGRGNFPPRFSGLQFPNYSSELNVNALELDDSALYLCASSQDRFWEQYFGPGTRLTVT.

J is TRBJ2-7 and V is TRBV6-1; D gene ambiguous. This CDR3 is 13 amino acids long. Germline CDR1 MNHNS, CDR2 SASEGT. V lost 3 bases and J lost 4, with 10 bases in between. The CDR3 is CASSDLFRYEQYF. The CDR3 DNA sequence: TGTGCCAGCAGTGACTTATTCCGGTACGAGCAGTACTTC.